This T cell receptor (beta chain) was recorded in a study of CD8 T cells in Susac syndrome. Whole-study findings and limits: The authors acknowledged that their TCR sequencing and HLA analysis involved a relatively small number of individuals.

cDNA came from 0.5 to 1 ug RNA primed by random hexamers. An immunoSEQ multiplex PCR generated amplified TCR beta CDR3 products spanning 54 Vbeta and 13 Jbeta. TCRdb independently ran MiXCR on the immunoSEQ multiplex PCR reads; one entry per CDR3 protein. Altogether 200,000 to 250,000 distinct CDR3 sequences are present, roughly nine tenths being singletons, with the ten largest covering approximately 0.13%. CD8+ and CD4+ T cells from blood underwent TCR beta sequencing. While CD8+ and CD4+ T cells were isolated negatively, TEMRA cells were enriched by FACS. In germline, CDR1 is LNHDA, CDR2 SQIVND (reference sequence). V was cut by 1 base and J by 3 bases, with 16 bases left in between. The CDR3 runs to 16 residues. About this clonotype itself: Its matching antigen is unknown.

Sequences were obtained from CD8+ T cells from PBMCs. The chain links TRBV19 to TRBJ2-7; either TRBD1 or TRBD2 may fit D (6 bases each). The origin of this receptor is a human donor with multiple sclerosis. CDR3 sequence (DNA): TGTGCCAGTAGTATAGGGTGGGGGGCGCAAGTCTACGAGCAGTACTTC. This gives the protein CASSIGWGAQVYEQYF.